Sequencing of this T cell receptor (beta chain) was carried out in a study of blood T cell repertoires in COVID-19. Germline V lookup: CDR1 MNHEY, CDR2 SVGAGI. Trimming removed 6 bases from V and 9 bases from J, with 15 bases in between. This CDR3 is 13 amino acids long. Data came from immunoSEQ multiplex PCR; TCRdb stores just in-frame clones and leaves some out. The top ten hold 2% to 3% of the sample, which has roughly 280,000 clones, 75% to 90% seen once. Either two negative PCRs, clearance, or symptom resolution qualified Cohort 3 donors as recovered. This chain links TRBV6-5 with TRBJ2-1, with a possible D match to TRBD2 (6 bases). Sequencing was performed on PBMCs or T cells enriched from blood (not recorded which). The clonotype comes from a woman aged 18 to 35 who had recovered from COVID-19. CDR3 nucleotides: TGTGCCAGCAGCCATAGACTAGTAGGTGAGCAGTTCTTC. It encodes CASSHRLVGEQFF.